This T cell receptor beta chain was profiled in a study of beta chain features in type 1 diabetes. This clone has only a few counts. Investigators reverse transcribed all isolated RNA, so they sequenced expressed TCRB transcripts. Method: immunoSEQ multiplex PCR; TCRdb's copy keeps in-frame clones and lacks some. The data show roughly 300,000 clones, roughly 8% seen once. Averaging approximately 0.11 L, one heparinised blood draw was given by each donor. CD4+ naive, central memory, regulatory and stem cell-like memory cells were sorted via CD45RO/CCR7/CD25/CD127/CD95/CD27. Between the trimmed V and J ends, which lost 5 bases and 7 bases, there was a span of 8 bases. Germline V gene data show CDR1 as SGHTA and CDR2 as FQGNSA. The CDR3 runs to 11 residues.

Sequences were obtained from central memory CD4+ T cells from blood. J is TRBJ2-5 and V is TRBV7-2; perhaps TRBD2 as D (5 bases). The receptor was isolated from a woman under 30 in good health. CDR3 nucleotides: TGTGCCAGCAGCCCAGAGGGGACCCAGTACTTC. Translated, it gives CASSPEGTQYF.